The source of this T cell receptor beta chain is a study of OX40 agonist ivuxolimab in advanced cancers. CDR3 length: 13 residues. Per germline, CDR1 SGHNT and CDR2 YYREEE (reference sequence). With 3 bases removed from V and 5 bases from J, the gap between germline ends came to 11 bases. TCRdb's copy holds only in-frame clones and misses some; the assay was immunoSEQ multiplex PCR. Of around 72,000 clones listed, more than 85% are singletons. The TCR sequence derives from an adult with an advanced solid tumor such as melanoma, head and neck, liver or kidney cancer. The sequencing used CD4+ or CD8+ T cells sorted from blood, collected in a trial of the OX40 agonist ivuxolimab. The chain is built from TRBV5-4 and TRBJ2-5; no definite D call. DNA of the CDR3: TGTGCCAGCAGCTCAGCACTAAGCGAGACCCAGTACTTC. It is translated as CASSSALSETQYF.